This T cell receptor beta chain was profiled in a study of blood T cells in healthy people across ages. In germline, CDR1 is SGHVS, CDR2 FQNEAQ. The J segment lost 2 bases and the V segment lost 4 bases, leaving 6 bases of the junction unmatched. The CDR3 extends over 16 amino acids. Primers used in a second PCR of roughly 7 to 12 cycles were a sample-barcoded 5' primer and a J-beta primer mix. Using its own MiXCR run on the 5' RACE reads, TCRdb lists one record per CDR3 protein. The sample shows around 1,900,000 distinct CDR3 sequences, 30% to 40% of them seen only once. This clonotype was detected a few times. Its antigen is unidentified. Study-wide results and limits: Older individuals had lower TCR beta diversity per million T cells (the decline was roughly linear). Among long-lived donors, naive CD4+ cells were more numerous and diversity higher than in aged donors.

The chain combines TRBV7-8 with TRBJ1-5, with 9 bases that match TRBD1. Material: blood. This TCR came from a human donor in good health. The CDR3, as DNA: TGTGCCAGCAGCTCACCGGACAGGGGTGGCAATCAGCCCCAGCATTTT. It is translated as CASSSPDRGGNQPQHF.